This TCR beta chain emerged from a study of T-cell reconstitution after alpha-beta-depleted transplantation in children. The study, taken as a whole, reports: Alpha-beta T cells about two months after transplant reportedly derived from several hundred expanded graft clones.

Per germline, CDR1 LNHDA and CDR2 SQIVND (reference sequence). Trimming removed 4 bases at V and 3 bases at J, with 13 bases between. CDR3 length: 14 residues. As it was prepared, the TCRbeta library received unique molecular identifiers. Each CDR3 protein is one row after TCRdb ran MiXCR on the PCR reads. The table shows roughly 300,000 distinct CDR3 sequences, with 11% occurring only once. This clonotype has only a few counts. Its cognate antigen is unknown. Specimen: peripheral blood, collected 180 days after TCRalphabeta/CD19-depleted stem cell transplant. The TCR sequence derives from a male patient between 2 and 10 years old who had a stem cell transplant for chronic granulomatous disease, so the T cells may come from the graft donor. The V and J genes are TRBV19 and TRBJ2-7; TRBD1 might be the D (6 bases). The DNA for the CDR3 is TGTGCCAGTAGTACCCCGGACAGACTCTACGAGCAGTACTTC. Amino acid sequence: CASSTPDRLYEQYF.